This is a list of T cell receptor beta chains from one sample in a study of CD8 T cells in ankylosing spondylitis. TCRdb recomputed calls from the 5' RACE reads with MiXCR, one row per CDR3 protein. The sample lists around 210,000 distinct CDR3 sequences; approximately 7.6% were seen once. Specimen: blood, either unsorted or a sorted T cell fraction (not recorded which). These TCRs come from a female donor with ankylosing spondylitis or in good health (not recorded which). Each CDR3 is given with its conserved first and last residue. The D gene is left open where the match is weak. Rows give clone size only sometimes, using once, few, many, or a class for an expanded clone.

TGCAGCGCCAGGGGGAGTGGTCCCGAGCAGTACTTC	CSARGSGPEQYF	TRBD1	TRBJ2-7	many	TRBV29-1
TGTGCCAGCAGCTCTTCTCGACGGGGCAATTCACCCCTCCACTTT	CASSSSRRGNSPLHF	NA	TRBJ1-6	many	TRBV7-2
TGCAGCGTTGAGGGGGACAGTGAAGCTTTCTTT	CSVEGDSEAFF	TRBD1	TRBJ1-1	many	TRBV29-1
TGTGCCATGGGCCCGGGGGTGCTCGGGTCAGAGAACACTGAAGCTTTCTTT	CAMGPGVLGSENTEAFF	NA	TRBJ1-1	once	TRBV25-1
TGCAGTGCTAGAAGCAGAAACACCGGGGAGCTGTTTTTT	CSARSRNTGELFF	NA	TRBJ2-2	many	TRBV20-1
TGTGCCAGCAGTTTTAGCCCCTCTGGGGCCAACGTCCTGACTTTC	CASSFSPSGANVLTF	NA	TRBJ2-6	many	TRBV12-3/TRBV12-4
TGCAGTGCAGGGATGAGGGATACGCAGTATTTT	CSAGMRDTQYF	NA	TRBJ2-3	many	TRBV20-1
TGTGCCAGCAGCTTATCAAGCGGGAGTACGGGCGAGCAGTTCTTC	CASSLSSGSTGEQFF	TRBD2	TRBJ2-1	many	TRBV7-9
TGCAGTGCTAGTAAAACCCTAGGAAACACCATATATTTT	CSASKTLGNTIYF	NA	TRBJ1-3	many	TRBV20-1
TGCAGCGTTGATGCCGGGCCGAACACCGGGGAGCTGTTTTTT	CSVDAGPNTGELFF	NA	TRBJ2-2	many	TRBV29-1
TGCAGTGCTAGAGATTGGGGGGGCAGCCAAGAGACCCAGTACTTC	CSARDWGGSQETQYF	NA	TRBJ2-5	many	TRBV20-1
TGCAGTGTAGGGACTAGTAAAAATCTCGACTACGAGCAGTACTTC	CSVGTSKNLDYEQYF	TRBD2	TRBJ2-7	many	TRBV20-1
TGTGCCACCAGCCGAAGGTCAGGAGAAAAACTGTTTTTT	CATSRRSGEKLFF	NA	TRBJ1-4	many	TRBV24-1
TGTGCCAGCAGCCCTCCGGGGGGACAGGGCAATGAGCAGTTCTTC	CASSPPGGQGNEQFF	TRBD1	TRBJ2-1	many	TRBV7-9
TGTGCCAGTAAAACAGGGGGGGTGGGGAACACTGAAGCTTTCTTT	CASKTGGVGNTEAFF	TRBD1	TRBJ1-1	few	TRBV28
TGTGCCAGCAGCCCGAGGTGGGAGACGAACACCGGGGAGCTGTTTTTT	CASSPRWETNTGELFF	NA	TRBJ2-2	NA	TRBV11-3
TGTGCCACCAGCAGAGTCTTCGCGGGAACCTACAATGAGCAGTTCTTC	CATSRVFAGTYNEQFF	NA	TRBJ2-1	many	TRBV15
TGTGCCAGTAGTACCAGGGACACCAATCAGCCCCAGCATTTT	CASSTRDTNQPQHF	NA	TRBJ1-5	many	TRBV19
TGTGCCAGCAGTTCCCTGGGGCTTGAAGCTTTCTTT	CASSSLGLEAFF	NA	TRBJ1-1	many	TRBV28
TGTGCCAGTAGCAGGAACCATGGGGCGGGAGCAGCGAACACCGGGGAGCTGTTTTTT	CASSRNHGAGAANTGELFF	TRBD2	TRBJ2-2	NA	TRBV19
TGTGCCAGCAGCCTTCTAGCGGGGGCGTACAATGAGCAGTTCTTC	CASSLLAGAYNEQFF	TRBD2	TRBJ2-1	many	TRBV2
TGCAGTGCCGGTATATCGGGAAGGAACACTGAAGCTTTCTTT	CSAGISGRNTEAFF	NA	TRBJ1-1	NA	TRBV20-1
TGCAGTGCTAGAGAGGGGGGGGGACAGCCGTCTACCCATCAGCCCCAGCATTTT	CSAREGGGQPSTHQPQHF	TRBD1	TRBJ1-5	many	TRBV20-1
TGTGCCAGTAGTATCCCCAGGGCACCTGAAGCTTTCTTT	CASSIPRAPEAFF	NA	TRBJ1-1	NA	TRBV19
TGTGCCATCAGGGTCGACAGGGCCGATGAGCAGTTCTTC	CAIRVDRADEQFF	TRBD1	TRBJ2-1	many	TRBV10-3
TGTGCCAGCAGCTCCGGGAGGCTAGCGGGAATCAATGAGCAGTTCTTC	CASSSGRLAGINEQFF	TRBD2	TRBJ2-1	few	TRBV7-2
TGTGCCAGCAGACTAACAGGGGAGTATGGCTACACCTTC	CASRLTGEYGYTF	TRBD1	TRBJ1-2	many	TRBV12-3/TRBV12-4
TGTGCCATCAGTGAGGTTAGCTCCTACAATGAGCAGTTCTTC	CAISEVSSYNEQFF	NA	TRBJ2-1	many	TRBV10-3
TGCGCCAGCCGGTTTATTGGGCGGGATGGCTACACCTTC	CASRFIGRDGYTF	NA	TRBJ1-2	many	TRBV5-1
TGTGCCAGCAGCTGGACAGGGATCGGCGGCTACACCTTC	CASSWTGIGGYTF	TRBD1	TRBJ1-2	many	TRBV14
TGTGCCAGCAGTGCCCGGACAGGGGTGGTGGTGAACATTCAGTACTTC	CASSARTGVVVNIQYF	TRBD1	TRBJ2-4	many	TRBV12-3/TRBV12-4
TGTGCCAGCAGCGTGGGGACAGGGGTAAAGAATGAGCAGTTCTTC	CASSVGTGVKNEQFF	TRBD1	TRBJ2-1	many	TRBV5-5
TGCAGCGTTGAGGATGACAGGGCCAGTTCCTACGAGCAGTACTTC	CSVEDDRASSYEQYF	TRBD1	TRBJ2-7	many	TRBV29-1
TGCAGTGCTACTGTCCCAGGGGTTCAGCCCCAGCATTTT	CSATVPGVQPQHF	NA	TRBJ1-5	many	TRBV20-1
TGTGCCAGTAGTACCCAATCTCAGCCGAACACCGGGGAGCTGTTTTTT	CASSTQSQPNTGELFF	NA	TRBJ2-2	many	TRBV19
TGTGCCAGCAGTTTGGGCCCACGGCCAAACATTCAGTACTTC	CASSLGPRPNIQYF	NA	TRBJ2-4	many	TRBV28
TGCAGCGCCCGTCAAGGTGGGAGCGAAAAACTGTTTTTT	CSARQGGSEKLFF	NA	TRBJ1-4	few	TRBV29-1
TGCAGTGCTAAGACAGGGTTTAAAGCTTTCTTT	CSAKTGFKAFF	TRBD1	TRBJ1-1	many	TRBV20-1
TGCAGTGCCATAACTACGAAGACAGGGCAGATGAACACTGAAGCTTTCTTT	CSAITTKTGQMNTEAFF	TRBD1	TRBJ1-1	many	TRBV20-1
TGTGCCAGCAGCCCGGGGGGGTTCCTATACGAGCAGTACTTC	CASSPGGFLYEQYF	TRBD2	TRBJ2-7	many	TRBV28
TGTGCCGGCCTCAAGCGGGAGGGACACAATGAGCAGTTCTTC	CAGLKREGHNEQFF	TRBD2	TRBJ2-1	many	TRBV2
TGTGCCAGCGGAGTGTCCTATAATTCACCCCTCCACTTT	CASGVSYNSPLHF	NA	TRBJ1-6	many	TRBV12-3/TRBV12-4
TGTGCCAGCAGTTACGGGTGGACAGGAGGAACTATGAACACCGGGGAGCTGTTTTTT	CASSYGWTGGTMNTGELFF	TRBD1	TRBJ2-2	many	TRBV6-5
TGCAGTGCTAGGGCGCGTCACTACGAGCAGTACTTC	CSARARHYEQYF	NA	TRBJ2-7	many	TRBV20-1
TGTGCCAGCAGTTTAGACAGGGGGCTCCGGACCCAGTACTTC	CASSLDRGLRTQYF	TRBD1	TRBJ2-5	many	TRBV27
TGTGCCAGCAGCGTAACGGTGGGGCGGAACACTGAAGCTTTCTTT	CASSVTVGRNTEAFF	NA	TRBJ1-1	many	TRBV5-6
TGTGCCAGCAGTGACCGGGGGCCCATTCAGTACTTC	CASSDRGPIQYF	NA	TRBJ2-4	NA	TRBV2
TGTGCCAGCAGCTCGAGCGGGACCGCCTACGAGCAGTACTTC	CASSSSGTAYEQYF	TRBD2	TRBJ2-7	NA	TRBV7-8
TGTGCCACCAGCCGGGGGTCCTCTTCCTACAATGAGCAGTTCTTC	CATSRGSSSYNEQFF	NA	TRBJ2-1	many	TRBV15
TGCAGCGCCGGCGGACTAGTCGGGAATGAGCAGTTCTTC	CSAGGLVGNEQFF	TRBD2	TRBJ2-1	many	TRBV29-1
TGTGCCAGCAGACCCTGGTCAGGGGCTAATACCATTCAGTACTTC	CASRPWSGANTIQYF	NA	TRBJ2-4	many	TRBV28
TGTGCCAGCAGTTACACCCGGGGCGGGGAGCTGTTTTTT	CASSYTRGGELFF	NA	TRBJ2-2	many	TRBV7-3
TGTGCCAGCAGCCACCTGGGTAATACGCAGTATTTT	CASSHLGNTQYF	NA	TRBJ2-3	few	TRBV7-9
TGCAGTGCGATCCGGGACAGGGGTCGGGAGACCCAGTACTTC	CSAIRDRGRETQYF	TRBD1	TRBJ2-5	many	TRBV20-1
TGTGCCAGCAGGGTGATCCGGACGGACACCGGGGAGCTGTTTTTT	CASRVIRTDTGELFF	NA	TRBJ2-2	few	TRBV2
TGTGCCACCAGTCTAGTGTCGACCTTCGAAAATGGCTACACCTTC	CATSLVSTFENGYTF	NA	TRBJ1-2	many	TRBV24-1
TGTGCCAGCAGCGAACAGGGAATCAACACTGAAGCTTTCTTT	CASSEQGINTEAFF	NA	TRBJ1-1	NA	TRBV4-2
TGTGCCAGCAGTGCTTGGACAGGGGAGGTCAATGAGCAGTTCTTC	CASSAWTGEVNEQFF	TRBD1	TRBJ2-1	many	TRBV6-1
TGTGCCAGCAGCGACGTGGGGCGCTACACCGGGGAGCTGTTTTTT	CASSDVGRYTGELFF	NA	TRBJ2-2	many	TRBV6-2/TRBV6-3
TGCAGTGCTAGCGGACCCTACCCGGGGAATGAGCAGTTCTTC	CSASGPYPGNEQFF	NA	TRBJ2-1	many	TRBV20-1